The next 30 T cell receptor beta chains were all read from a single sample in a study of blood T cell repertoires in COVID-19 (dated by TCRdb to the early 2020s). The library was built by means of the immunoSEQ multiplex PCR assay. Here the immuneACCESS table is served through TCRdb, limited to in-frame sequences with V and J called. Missing clones are a known gap in these copies; in checked studies unresolved V genes cover under half, and the rest lacks a known reason. In this sample the table shows roughly 150,000 clones, 81% of which occur a single time. The top ten clonotypes cover about 6% of the sample. The sequencing input was PBMCs or T cells enriched from blood (not recorded which). These receptors all come from a woman in her forties with acute COVID-19.

The genes are TRBV5-4 and TRBJ2-1; 9 nucleotides align to TRBD2. Trimming took 2 bases from V and 0 from J; bases not matched to a gene: 6. Germline CDR1 SGHNT, CDR2 YYREEE (reference sequence). There are 17 residues in the CDR3. CDR3 loop: CASSLAGGSLSYNEQFF. Here the CDR3 DNA reads TGTGCCAGCAGCTTAGCGGGAGGCTCCCTCTCCTACAATGAGCAGTTCTTC.

This chain connects TRBV11-3 to TRBJ2-1; D may be TRBD2 (6 bases). Per the germline V gene, CDR1 is SGHNT and CDR2 is YENEEA. Deletions cut 1 base from V and 2 bases from J, with 6 bases between. CDR3 length equals 14 residues. The CDR3 spells CASSLGRAYNEQFF. The CDR3, as DNA: TGTGCCAGCAGCTTAGGGAGGGCCTACAATGAGCAGTTCTTC. The whole variable domain, filled in from reference TRBV11-3 and TRBJ2-1, reads EAGVVQSPRYKIIEKKQPVAFWCNPISGHNTLYWYLQNLGQGPELLIRYENEEAVDDSQLPKDRFSAERLKGVDSTLKIQPAELGDSAVYLCASSLGRAYNEQFFGPGTRLTVL.

V gene TRBV7-9 combines with J gene TRBJ2-5; 14 nucleotides agree with TRBD2. The CDR3 is made up of 17 amino acids. Trimming removed 4 bases from V and 5 bases from J; junction bases left unmatched: 9. Germline V gene sequence: CDR1 SEHNR, CDR2 FQNEAQ (reference sequence). CDR3 sequence reads: CASSSLRTSGRKETQYF. The CDR3 DNA is TGTGCCAGCAGCTCCCTTCGGACTAGCGGGAGGAAGGAGACCCAGTACTTC. Based on the CDR3 plus reference TRBV7-9 and TRBJ2-5, the full variable domain is DTGVSQNPRHKITKRGQNVTFRCDPISEHNRLYWYRQTLGQGPEFLTYFQNEAQLEKSRLLSDRFSAERPKGSFSTLEIQRTEQGDSAMYLCASSSLRTSGRKETQYFGPGTRLLVL.

The chain links TRBV18 to TRBJ2-1; TRBD2 might be the D (5 bases). Germline-derived CDR1 and CDR2 are KGHSH and LQKENI. This CDR3 is 15 amino acids long. Between the trimmed V and J ends, which lost 3 bases and 3 bases, there was a span of 12 bases. CDR3 sequence (DNA): TGTGCCAGCTCACCTGGAGGAGGCAGCTACAATGAGCAGTTCTTC. Protein sequence: CASSPGGGSYNEQFF.

The V call is TRBV18, the J call TRBJ1-1, with D perhaps matching TRBD1 (6 bases). The length of the CDR3 is 16 residues. The V and J ends lost 5 bases and 0 bases respectively, with 16 bases between them. Germline CDR1 and CDR2: KGHSH and LQKENI. The CDR3 region is CASSTFPGVVNTEAFF. The DNA of the CDR3 is TGTGCCAGCTCAACATTTCCAGGGGTGGTGAACACTGAAGCTTTCTTT.

This clone was seen a handful of times. V usage is TRBV7-9 and J usage is TRBJ2-7; D gene unclear. Germline CDR1 SEHNR, CDR2 FQNEAQ (reference sequence). The CDR3 has 11 amino acids. Trimming left V 5 bases short and J 6 bases short, with 8 bases between. The chain's CDR3 is CASSLLAEQYF. In DNA, the CDR3 is TGTGCCAGCAGCCTCCTGGCCGAGCAGTACTTC.

The CDR3 region has the DNA TGTGCCAGCAGTAGACAGGACCACTATAATTCACCCCTCCACTTT. Translated: CASSRQDHYNSPLHF. J is TRBJ1-6 and V is TRBV2, with TRBD1 as a possible D gene (6 bases). CDR1 and CDR2 (germline): SNHLY, FYNNEI. Trimming left V 5 bases short and J 3 bases short, with 11 bases between. This CDR3 is 15 amino acids long.

The chain joins TRBV6-5 to TRBJ2-3; possibly TRBD1 for D (6 bases). The ends were cut back, 6 bases at V and 4 bases at J, with 14 bases in the middle. In germline, CDR1 is MNHEY, CDR2 SVGAGI. The CDR3 sequence is 14 residues long. CDR3 DNA sequence: TGTGCCAGCAGGCACCTACAGGGCCCAGATACGCAGTATTTT. It is translated as CASRHLQGPDTQYF.

The chain is built from TRBV5-4 and TRBJ1-1, with unresolved D. With 8 bases removed from V and 5 bases from J, the gap between germline ends came to 13 bases. The CDR3 spans 12 residues. Germline V gives CDR1 SGHNT, CDR2 YYREEE (reference sequence). CDR3 residues: CASGDGGTEAFF. CDR3 in DNA: TGTGCCAGTGGCGATGGAGGGACTGAAGCTTTCTTT. The full variable domain, with the rest looked up from reference TRBV5-4 and TRBJ1-1, is ETGVTQSPTHLIKTRGQQVTLRCSSQSGHNTVSWYQQALGQGPQFIFQYYREEENGRGNFPPRFSGLQFPNYSSELNVNALELDDSALYLCASGDGGTEAFFGQGTRLTVV.

The V gene is TRBV6-1, the J gene TRBJ2-7; 10 bases line up with TRBD2. J gave up 3 bases and V 1 base, and 3 bases lay outside the gene matches. The V gene's germline CDR1 is MNHNS and CDR2 SASEGT. The CDR3 is 15 residues long. The CDR3 is CASSEGVAGGYEQYV. The CDR3 DNA is TGTGCCAGCAGTGAAGGAGTAGCGGGAGGCTACGAGCAGTACGTC.

V usage is TRBV3-1 (or the pseudogene TRBV3-2) and J usage is TRBJ2-3; possibly TRBD2 for D (5 bases). The CDR3 consists of 13 residues. The V and J ends lost 4 bases and 5 bases respectively, with 10 bases between them. CDR1 is LGHDT and CDR2 is YNNKEL in the germline V gene (reference sequence). The DNA for the CDR3 is TGTGCCAGCAGCCTTCTAAGCGGAGATACGCAGTATTTT. Its protein is CASSLLSGDTQYF.

V gene TRBV7-2 combines with J gene TRBJ2-3, with 8 bases aligning to TRBD2. The V segment lost 2 bases and the J segment 2 bases; nucleotides outside the gene matches: 6. Germline V gene lookup returns CDR1 SGHTA and CDR2 FQGNSA. The CDR3 contains 16 residues. In DNA, the CDR3 is TGTGCCAGCAGCTTATTAAGCGGGAGAGTCACAGATACGCAGTATTTT. It encodes CASSLLSGRVTDTQYF.

On this clone itself: One junction end does not reproduce the germline sequence, and a read error may be involved. This sequence joins TRBV6-5 and TRBJ2-1; D uncertain. In germline, CDR1 is MNHEY, CDR2 SVGAGI. The CDR3 is 13 amino acids. CDR3 DNA sequence: TGTGCCAGCGGCCCAGGCTCCCACAATGAGCAGTTCTTC. It translates to CASGPGSHNEQFF.

DNA for the CDR3: TGCAGCGTTGAAGCTAGTCGACAAGAGACCCAGTACTTC. The encoded protein is CSVEASRQETQYF. V and J are TRBV29-1 and TRBJ2-5; D is undetermined. The CDR3 covers 13 residues. Germline values: CDR1 SQVTM, CDR2 ANQGSEA. Trimming took 1 base from V and 2 from J, leaving 8 bases between them.

This clone was observed a single time. V is TRBV5-1 and J is TRBJ2-5, with D unclear. CDR1 SGHRS and CDR2 YFSETQ come from the germline V gene. The V end was cut by 0 bases, the J end by 3 bases, with 9 bases between. The CDR3 is 14 residues long. CDR3 residues: CASSLGQYKETQYF. CDR3 DNA sequence: TGCGCCAGCAGCTTGGGGCAGTATAAAGAGACCCAGTACTTC.

The chain uses TRBV5-1 and TRBJ1-3; perhaps TRBD1 as D (6 bases). Trimming removed 4 bases from V and 4 bases from J, with 12 bases in between. CDR1 is SGHRS, CDR2 YFSETQ, per germline. The CDR3 covers 14 residues. The CDR3 bases are TGCGCCAGCAGCCCGGGGGGCAGAGGAAACACCATATATTTT. Its translation is CASSPGGRGNTIYF.

This clone was detected only a few times. V gene TRBV27 combines with J gene TRBJ1-2, with D perhaps matching TRBD1 (6 bases). Germline-derived CDR1 and CDR2 are MNHEY and SMNVEV (reference sequence). Trimming took off 6 bases at V and 7 bases at J, with 15 bases between the two ends. The CDR3 runs to 13 residues. In DNA form, the CDR3 reads TGTGCCAGCAGCAACGAGGGGGGGGTTGGCTACACCTTC. Amino acids: CASSNEGGVGYTF.

The chain links TRBV5-6 to TRBJ2-1; TRBD2 matches 7 bases. The trim removed 2 bases at V and 0 bases at J, leaving 8 bases unmatched. The CDR3 sequence is 17 residues long. Germline V gives CDR1 SGHDT, CDR2 YYEEEE. The CDR3 sequence is CASSFSGGSVSYNEQFF. The CDR3 DNA sequence: TGTGCCAGCAGCTTTTCTGGCGGGAGCGTCTCCTACAATGAGCAGTTCTTC.

This clone has more than one count but fewer than ten. This chain links TRBV6-1 with TRBJ1-5; D is unclear. V lost 2 bases and J 0 bases, leaving 17 bases between the germline ends. Germline assignment: CDR1 MNHNS and CDR2 SASEGT. The CDR3 contains 18 residues. CDR3 DNA: TGTGCCAGCAGTGAATACAGTACAAGGTCGTATAGCAATCAGCCCCAGCATTTT. Amino acids: CASSEYSTRSYSNQPQHF.

The chain couples TRBV3-1 (or the pseudogene TRBV3-2) to TRBJ2-7, with D unresolved. This CDR3 is built from 14 residues. Germline V lookup: CDR1 LGHDT, CDR2 YNNKEL (reference sequence). With 2 bases removed from V and 4 bases from J, the gap between germline ends came to 12 bases. The CDR3 DNA follows: TGTGCCAGCAGCCAACTACCAATAAGTTACGAGCAGTACTTC. Residues: CASSQLPISYEQYF.

This chain connects TRBV6-5 to TRBJ1-2; TRBD1 aligns across 7 bases. The CDR3 covers 13 residues. With 2 bases clipped from V and 8 bases from J, the junction kept 5 bases outside the gene matches. Germline CDR1 reads MNHEY; CDR2 reads SVGAGI. The CDR3 nucleotides are TGTGCCAGCAGTTACGATGGGGGACAGGGCTACACCTTC. This sequence encodes CASSYDGGQGYTF.

This clone was counted a single time. The chain uses TRBV4-1 and TRBJ2-1, with 10 bases matching TRBD2. The CDR3 sequence is 13 residues long. Germline V CDR1 and CDR2: MGHRA, YSYEKL. The trim removed 10 bases at V and 5 bases at J, leaving 5 bases unmatched. DNA of the CDR3: TGCGCCACCGGGACTAGCGCTAACAATGAGCAGTTCTTC. It translates to CATGTSANNEQFF.

V and J are TRBV6-5 and TRBJ2-3; 9 bases are shared with TRBD2. Trimming cost V 3 bases and J 6 bases; bases outside gene matches: 7. This CDR3 is 15 amino acids long. Per germline, CDR1 MNHEY and CDR2 SVGAGI. The CDR3: CASSYQSGRPDTQYF. The CDR3 nucleotides read TGTGCCAGCAGTTATCAAAGCGGGAGGCCTGATACGCAGTATTTT.

The rearrangement joins TRBV5-1 to TRBJ2-3, with 13 bases lining up with TRBD2. V lost 4 bases to trimming and J lost 0 bases; unmatched junction nucleotides: 5. This CDR3 contains 17 residues. Germline CDR1 is SGHRS and CDR2 is YFSETQ. CDR3 in DNA: TGCGCCAGCAGCCCCCGGACTAGCGGGAGAAGCACAGATACGCAGTATTTT. Protein product: CASSPRTSGRSTDTQYF. The full variable domain, completed using reference TRBV5-1 and TRBJ2-3, is KAGVTQTPRYLIKTRGQQVTLSCSPISGHRSVSWYQQTPGQGLQFLFEYFSETQRNKGNFPGRFSGRQFSNSRSEMNVSTLELGDSALYLCASSPRTSGRSTDTQYFGPGTRLTVL.

The V gene is TRBV7-9, the J gene TRBJ2-7, with TRBD2 identical over 7 bases. V lost 0 bases and J lost 4; bases outside the gene matches: 6. Germline loops: CDR1 SEHNR, CDR2 FQNEAQ (reference sequence). CDR3 size: 15 residues. CDR3 bases: TGTGCCAGCAGCTTAGCTAGCGGGCAGACTTACGAGCAGTACTTC. Translated: CASSLASGQTYEQYF.

The rearrangement joins TRBV13 to TRBJ2-5; the match to TRBD2 covers 11 bases. CDR3 length: 16 amino acids. Per germline, CDR1 PRHDT and CDR2 FYEKMQ (reference sequence). The ends lost 4 bases at V and 2 bases at J; junction bases unmatched: 6. The CDR3 reads CASSSRTSGPQETQYF. The CDR3 nucleotides read TGTGCCAGCAGCTCCCGGACTAGCGGGCCACAAGAGACCCAGTACTTC. Looking up the rest from reference TRBV13 and TRBJ2-5 gives the full variable domain: AAGVIQSPRHLIKEKRETATLKCYPIPRHDTVYWYQQGPGQDPQFLISFYEKMQSDKGSIPDRFSAQQFSDYHSELNMSSLELGDSALYFCASSSRTSGPQETQYFGPGTRLLVL.

The gene calls are TRBV10-3 and TRBJ2-3, with D perhaps TRBD2 (5 bases). V was trimmed by 11 bases and J by 5 bases, leaving 11 bases between them. The germline V gene has CDR1 ENHRY and CDR2 SYGVKD. The CDR3 is 11 amino acids. CDR3: CAAGGQDTQYF. CDR3 DNA: TGTGCCGCCGGCGGGCAAGATACGCAGTATTTT.

This chain joins TRBV4-2 and TRBJ1-5, with unresolved D. This CDR3 spans 15 amino acids. CDR1 is LGHNA, CDR2 YNFKEQ, per germline. V was clipped by 0 bases and J by 2 bases, with 8 bases between them. CDR3 DNA: TGTGCCAGCAGCCAAGAGGAGGGCCGCAATCAGCCCCAGCATTTT. This encodes CASSQEEGRNQPQHF.

V is TRBV25-1 and J is TRBJ1-4; 9 bases agree with TRBD1. CDR1 is MGHDK and CDR2 is SYGVNS in the germline V gene. V gave up 4 bases and J gave up 3 bases; unmatched junction bases: 3. The CDR3 covers 15 residues. The CDR3 protein is CASSVQGASNEKLFF. DNA for the CDR3: TGTGCCAGCAGTGTACAGGGGGCGTCTAATGAAAAACTGTTTTTT.

This chain joins TRBV9 and TRBJ1-5, with 12 nucleotides matching TRBD1. Germline trimming cut 3 bases from V and 6 bases from J; bases unmatched to any gene: 1. Germline CDR1 is SGDLS and CDR2 is YYNGEE. This CDR3 is built from 14 residues. The CDR3 sequence: CASSEGQGAQPQHF. Written as DNA, the CDR3 is TGTGCCAGCAGCGAGGGACAGGGGGCTCAGCCCCAGCATTTT.